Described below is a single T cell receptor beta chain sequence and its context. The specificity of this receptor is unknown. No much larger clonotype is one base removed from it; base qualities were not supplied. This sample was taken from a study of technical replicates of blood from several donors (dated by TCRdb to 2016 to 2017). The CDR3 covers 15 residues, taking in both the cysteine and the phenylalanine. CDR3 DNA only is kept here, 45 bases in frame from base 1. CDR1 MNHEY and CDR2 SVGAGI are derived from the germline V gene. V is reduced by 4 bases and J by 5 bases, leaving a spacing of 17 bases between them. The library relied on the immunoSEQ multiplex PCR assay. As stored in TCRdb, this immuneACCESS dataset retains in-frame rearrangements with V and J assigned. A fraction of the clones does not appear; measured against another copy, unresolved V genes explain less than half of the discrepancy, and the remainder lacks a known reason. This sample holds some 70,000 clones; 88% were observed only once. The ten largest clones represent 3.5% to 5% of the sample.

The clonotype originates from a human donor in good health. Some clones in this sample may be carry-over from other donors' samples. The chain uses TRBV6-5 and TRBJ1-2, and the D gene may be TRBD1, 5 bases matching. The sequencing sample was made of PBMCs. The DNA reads TGTGCCAGCAGTTCCATGGGGGGGAGTGAATATGGCTACACCTTC. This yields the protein CASSSMGGSEYGYTF.